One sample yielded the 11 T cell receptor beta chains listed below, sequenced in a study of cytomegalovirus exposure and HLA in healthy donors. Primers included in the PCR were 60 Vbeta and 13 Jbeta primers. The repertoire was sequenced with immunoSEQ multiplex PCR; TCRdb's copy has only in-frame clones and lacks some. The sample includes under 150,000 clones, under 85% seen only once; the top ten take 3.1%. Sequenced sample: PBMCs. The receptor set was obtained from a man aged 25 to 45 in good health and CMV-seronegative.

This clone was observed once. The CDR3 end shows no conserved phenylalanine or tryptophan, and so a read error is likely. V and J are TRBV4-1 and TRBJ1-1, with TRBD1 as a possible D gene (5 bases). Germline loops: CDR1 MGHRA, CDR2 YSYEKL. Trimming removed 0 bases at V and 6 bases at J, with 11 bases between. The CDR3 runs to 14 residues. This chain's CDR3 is CASSQDELGAEAFV. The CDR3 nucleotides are TGCGCCAGCAGCCAAGATGAGTTAGGGGCTGAAGCTTTCGTT.

The CDR3 nucleotides are TGTGCCAGCAGCGGTTACTCGCCGGGGCAGTTCTTC. Protein product: CASSGYSPGQFF. The rearrangement links TRBV9 to TRBJ2-1; D is undetermined. Germline V gene data show CDR1 as SGDLS and CDR2 as YYNGEE. The CDR3 has 12 residues. Trimming removed 3 bases at V and 12 bases at J, with 13 bases between.

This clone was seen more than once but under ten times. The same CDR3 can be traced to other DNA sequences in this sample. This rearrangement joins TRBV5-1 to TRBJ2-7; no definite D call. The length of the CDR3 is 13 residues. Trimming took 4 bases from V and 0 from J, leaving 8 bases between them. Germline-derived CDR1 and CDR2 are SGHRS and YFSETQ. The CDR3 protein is CASSLDGSYEQYF. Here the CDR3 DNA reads TGCGCCAGCAGCCTGGACGGCTCCTACGAGCAGTACTTC.

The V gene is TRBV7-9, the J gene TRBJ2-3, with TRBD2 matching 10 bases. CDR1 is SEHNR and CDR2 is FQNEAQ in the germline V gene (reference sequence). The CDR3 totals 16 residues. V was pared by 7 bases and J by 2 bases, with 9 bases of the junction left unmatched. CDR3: CASTGFLAGATDTQYF. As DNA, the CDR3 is TGTGCCAGCACTGGGTTTCTAGCGGGGGCCACAGATACGCAGTATTTT.

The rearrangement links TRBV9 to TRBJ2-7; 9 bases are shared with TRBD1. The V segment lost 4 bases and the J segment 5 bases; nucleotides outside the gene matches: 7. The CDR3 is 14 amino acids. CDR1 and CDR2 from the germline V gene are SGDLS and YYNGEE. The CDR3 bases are TGTGCCAGCAGCCCCCGGACAGGGGTCGACGAGCAGTACTTC. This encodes CASSPRTGVDEQYF.

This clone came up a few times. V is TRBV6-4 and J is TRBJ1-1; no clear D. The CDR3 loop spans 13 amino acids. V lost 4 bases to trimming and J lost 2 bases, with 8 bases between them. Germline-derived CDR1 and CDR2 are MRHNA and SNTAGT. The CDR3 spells CASSVTSNTEAFF. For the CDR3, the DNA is TGTGCCAGCAGTGTCACCAGTAACACTGAAGCTTTCTTT.

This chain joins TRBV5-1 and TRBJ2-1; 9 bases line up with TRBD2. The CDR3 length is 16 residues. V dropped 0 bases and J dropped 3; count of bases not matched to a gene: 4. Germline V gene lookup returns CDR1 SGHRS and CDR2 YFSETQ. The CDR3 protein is CASSLEAGGNYNEQFF. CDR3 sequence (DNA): TGCGCCAGCAGCTTGGAGGCGGGGGGGAACTACAATGAGCAGTTCTTC.

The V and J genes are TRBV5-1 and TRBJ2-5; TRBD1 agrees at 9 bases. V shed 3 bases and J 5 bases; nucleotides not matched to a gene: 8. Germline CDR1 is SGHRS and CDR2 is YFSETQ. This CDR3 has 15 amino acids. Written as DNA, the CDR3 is TGCGCCAGCAGCTGGGGGGACAGGGCGGGGGAGACCCAGTACTTC. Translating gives CASSWGDRAGETQYF.

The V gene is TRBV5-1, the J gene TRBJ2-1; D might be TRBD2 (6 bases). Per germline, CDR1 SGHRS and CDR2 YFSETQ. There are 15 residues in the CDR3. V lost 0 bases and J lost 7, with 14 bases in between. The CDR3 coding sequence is TGCGCCAGCAGCTTGGCAGGGTCGGGACTTAATGAGCAGTTCTTC. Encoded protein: CASSLAGSGLNEQFF.

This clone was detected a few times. CDR3 bases: TGTGCCAGCAGTTTCGTCGGGACAGGGGGCAATTTGGGGTCCGGGGAGCTGTTTTTT. Encoded protein: CASSFVGTGGNLGSGELFF. The chain employs TRBV28 and TRBJ2-2; 12 nucleotides match TRBD1. The CDR3 totals 19 residues. Germline values: CDR1 MDHEN, CDR2 SYDVKM. With V trimmed by 3 bases and J by 6 bases, 14 bases remained unmatched.

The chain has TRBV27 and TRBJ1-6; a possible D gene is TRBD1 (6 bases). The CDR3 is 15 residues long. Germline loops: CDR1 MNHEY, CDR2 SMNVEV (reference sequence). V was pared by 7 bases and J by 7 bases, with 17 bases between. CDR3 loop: CASKGGAGANSPLHF. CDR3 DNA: TGTGCCAGCAAAGGCGGTGCAGGGGCCAATTCACCCCTCCACTTT.